This record covers a single T cell receptor (beta chain). Its antigen remains unidentified. Nashville, Tennessee was home to all donors, who were Caucasian adults. These data are taken from a study of shared clonotypes between healthy human individuals. Study outcomes and limitations: Relative to clonotypes present in all four donors, those not shared had lower generation probabilities. The sole specimen, blood, was sampled, and tissue repertoires likely differ.

This CDR3 comprises 15 residues. V was clipped by 0 bases and J by 4 bases, with 13 bases between them. In germline, CDR1 is SGHNT, CDR2 YYREEE (reference sequence). For every subset, genomic DNA was evenly distributed across several immunoSEQ plates. The protocol was immunoSEQ multiplex PCR, while the TCRdb copy is restricted to in-frame clones and leaves out a portion. Here the sample spans more than 1.2 million clones, approximately 98.5% being singletons. The clonotype originates from a man in his thirties or forties in good health. The specimen sequenced was naive CD4+ T cells sorted from blood. The subset here: CD45RA+ positively selected. The rearrangement uses TRBV5-4 and TRBJ1-2, with D unclear. As DNA, the CDR3 is TGTGCCAGCAGCTTGGGAATCCTTCCGCCCTATGGCTACACCTTC. Encoded protein: CASSLGILPPYGYTF.